Many counts were recorded for the clone carrying this T cell receptor (beta chain). Amplified TCR beta CDR3 regions came from RNA transcripts. The HTBI primer set drove a first-round RT-PCR of the TCR CDR3. TCRdb independently ran MiXCR on the multiplex PCR reads; one entry per CDR3 protein. The data show about 350,000 distinct CDR3 sequences, approximately 15% seen once. The trim removed 5 bases at V and 4 bases at J, leaving 5 bases unmatched. The CDR3 is 13 amino acids. Germline V lookup: CDR1 SQVTM, CDR2 ANQGSEA. Graves' hyperthyroidism is called stable when ophthalmopathy does not progress within 18 months. These data are taken from a study of T cells in Graves' hyperthyroidism and ophthalmopathy. Study information: It was at initial diagnosis, before any treatment, that peripheral blood was collected.

The TCR was taken from a woman aged 25 to 39 with Graves' hyperthyroidism. The chain combines TRBV29-1 with TRBJ2-3; 8 positions agree with TRBD2. Specimen: blood. CDR3 DNA sequence: TGCAGCGTTCCCAGCGGGAGATCAGATACGCAGTATTTT. It is translated as CSVPSGRSDTQYF.